This T cell receptor (beta chain) derives from a study of kidney transplant recipient with SARS-CoV-2 infection. Many counts were recorded for this clonotype. TCRdb reanalysed the reads using MiXCR and keeps one entry per CDR3 protein. The table includes 200,000 to 300,000 distinct CDR3 sequences, around 28% detected once. The germline V gene encodes CDR1 LNHNV and CDR2 YYDKDF (reference sequence). V was trimmed by 5 bases and J by 0 bases, leaving 14 bases between them. This CDR3 is built from 17 residues. The chain joins TRBV15 to TRBJ1-6, with a possible D match to TRBD1 (6 bases). The source material was a blood sample, sampled at baseline and on day 111 from a kidney transplant recipient. The receptor's source is a male patient between 25 and 39 years old who had COVID-19 and was a kidney transplant recipient. Some T cells may originate from the graft donor. The CDR3 sequence: CATSARDTSSYNSPLHF. DNA for the CDR3: TGTGCCACCAGCGCCCGGGACACGAGCTCCTATAATTCACCCCTCCACTTT.